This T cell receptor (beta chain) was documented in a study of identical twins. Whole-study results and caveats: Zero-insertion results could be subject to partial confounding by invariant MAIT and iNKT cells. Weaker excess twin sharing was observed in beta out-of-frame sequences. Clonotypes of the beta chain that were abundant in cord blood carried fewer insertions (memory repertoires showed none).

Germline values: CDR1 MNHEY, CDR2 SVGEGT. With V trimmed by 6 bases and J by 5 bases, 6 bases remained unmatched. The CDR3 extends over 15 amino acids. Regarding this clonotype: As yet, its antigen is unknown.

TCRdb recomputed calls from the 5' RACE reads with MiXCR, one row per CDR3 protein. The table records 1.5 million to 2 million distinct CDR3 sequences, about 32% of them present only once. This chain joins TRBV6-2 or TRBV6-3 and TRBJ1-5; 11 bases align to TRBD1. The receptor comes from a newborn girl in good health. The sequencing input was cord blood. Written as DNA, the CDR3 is TGTGCCAGCAGCCACGGACAGGGGGCTTATCAGCCCCAGCATTTT. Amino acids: CASSHGQGAYQPQHF.